These T cell receptor beta chains were read from a single sample in a study of blood T cell repertoires in COVID-19. Assay: immunoSEQ multiplex PCR; the TCRdb copy retains only in-frame clones and omits some. The data show about 64,000 clones, approximately 91% seen once. What was sequenced was peripheral blood. All receptors come from a human donor in a cohort sampled during active COVID-19. CDR3s include the opening cysteine and the closing phenylalanine or tryptophan. Fields, in order: J gene, clone size, V gene, CDR3 length, D gene, CDR3 DNA, CDR3 protein. A D gene is named only where the DNA matches it firmly. Only part of the rows carry a size: once, few, many, or a class if the clone is expanded.

TRBJ1-1 NA TRBV5-1 13 TRBD1 TGCGCCAGCGGCCAGGGGGGAAGCACTGAAGCTTTCTTT CASGQGGSTEAFF
TRBJ2-7 NA TRBV27 16 TRBD1 TGTGCCAGCAGCCCAGCCGGGACAGGGTACTCCTACGAGCAGTACTTC CASSPAGTGYSYEQYF
TRBJ2-1 NA TRBV7-3 15 TRBD1 TGTGCCAGCAGCTCAACGGGACAGCCCTACAATGAGCAGTTCTTC CASSSTGQPYNEQFF
TRBJ2-7 NA TRBV27 17 NA TGTGCCAGCAGTTTATTCGGCTGGCGGACTAAACCCTACGAGCAGTACTTC CASSLFGWRTKPYEQYF
TRBJ2-2 NA TRBV5-1 12 NA TGCGCCAGCAGTTTTCCCGGGGGGGAGCTGTTTTTT CASSFPGGELFF
TRBJ2-7 NA TRBV9 14 NA TGTGCCAGCAGCAAGACAGTTCCAAGGGGGGAGCAGTACTTC CASSKTVPRGEQYF
TRBJ2-2 NA TRBV5-1 15 NA TGCGCCAGCAGCTTGATAGCGACGAACACCGGGGAGCTGTTTTTT CASSLIATNTGELFF
TRBJ1-5 NA TRBV7-2 14 TRBD1 TGTGCCAGCAGACCAGGGGGTGGCAATCAGCCCCAGCATTTT CASRPGGGNQPQHF
TRBJ2-7 NA TRBV5-1 14 NA TGCGCCAGCGCCCTGGACCAGGGGCTTATCGAGCAGTACTTC CASALDQGLIEQYF
TRBJ2-1 once TRBV28 13 NA TGTGCCAGCAGCGTGGGGCGGTCCAATGAGCAGTTCTTC CASSVGRSNEQFF
TRBJ2-3 NA TRBV4-3 20 TRBD2 TGCGCCAGCAGCCAACACCTGGGTGGGACTAGCGGGAGATACACAGATACGCAGTATTTT CASSQHLGGTSGRYTDTQYF
TRBJ1-2 NA TRBV5-6 15 NA TGTGCCAGCAGCTTGGGGGCTCGGCAATCAAACGGCTACACCTTC CASSLGARQSNGYTF
TRBJ2-1 NA TRBV14 14 TRBD1 TGTGCCAGCAGCCCTGTCGGGACAGGGAATGAGCAGTTCTTC CASSPVGTGNEQFF
TRBJ2-3 NA TRBV19 17 NA TGTGCCAGTAGTATAGATAGAACAGATCCTAGCACAGATACGCAGTATTTT CASSIDRTDPSTDTQYF
TRBJ2-5 once TRBV7-3 16 TRBD2 TGTGCCAGCAGCTTACGGGGGCGGGAGGACGGGGAGACCCAGTACTTC CASSLRGREDGETQYF
TRBJ1-1 NA TRBV19 17 TRBD1 TGTGCCAGTAGTATCGTGACAGGGGGGACCTCCAACACTGAAGCTTTCTTT CASSIVTGGTSNTEAFF
TRBJ2-1 NA TRBV10-2 15 TRBD2 TGCGCCAGCAGCGGACTAGCGGACGAATACAATGAGCAGTTCTTC CASSGLADEYNEQFF
TRBJ1-6 NA TRBV9 18 TRBD1 TGTGCCAGCAGCGTAGAGGCAGGGGGCCGCGGGAATAATTCACCCCTCCACTTT CASSVEAGGRGNNSPLHF
TRBJ2-5 NA TRBV24-1 15 NA TGTGCCACCAGTGATTTAATCAGAAACCAAGAGACCCAGTACTTC CATSDLIRNQETQYF
TRBJ2-7 NA TRBV2 15 TRBD2 TGTGCCAGCAGTGAAGATAGCGGGAGGGCCTACGAGCAGTACTTC CASSEDSGRAYEQYF
TRBJ1-4 NA TRBV7-8 14 NA TGTGCCAGCAGCTTAGGGGGGCACGGTGAAAAACTGTTTTTT CASSLGGHGEKLFF
TRBJ1-3 NA TRBV5-6 16 TRBD1 TGTGCCAGCAGCTTCCTGGGACAGGGATCTGGAAACACCATATATTTT CASSFLGQGSGNTIYF